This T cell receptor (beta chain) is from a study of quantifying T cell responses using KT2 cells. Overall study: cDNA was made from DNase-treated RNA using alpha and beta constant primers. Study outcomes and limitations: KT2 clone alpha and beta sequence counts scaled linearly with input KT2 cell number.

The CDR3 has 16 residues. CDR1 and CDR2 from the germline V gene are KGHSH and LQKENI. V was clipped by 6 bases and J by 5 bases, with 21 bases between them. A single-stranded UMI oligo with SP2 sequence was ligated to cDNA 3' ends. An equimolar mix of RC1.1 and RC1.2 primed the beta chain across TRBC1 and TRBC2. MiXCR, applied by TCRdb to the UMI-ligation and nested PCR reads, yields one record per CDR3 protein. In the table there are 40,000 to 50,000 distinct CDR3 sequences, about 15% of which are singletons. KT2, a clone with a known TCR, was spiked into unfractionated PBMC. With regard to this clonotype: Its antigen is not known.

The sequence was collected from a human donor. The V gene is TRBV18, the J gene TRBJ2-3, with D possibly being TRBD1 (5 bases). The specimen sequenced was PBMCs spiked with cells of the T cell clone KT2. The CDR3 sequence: CASSPGPPGARDTQYF. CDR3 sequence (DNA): TGTGCCAGCTCCCCAGGGCCCCCGGGCGCCCGAGATACGCAGTATTTT. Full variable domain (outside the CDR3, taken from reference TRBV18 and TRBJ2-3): NAGVMQNPRHLVRRRGQEARLRCSPMKGHSHVYWYRQLPEEGLKFMVYLQKENIIDESGMPKERFSAEFPKEGPSILRIQQVVRGDSAAYFCASSPGPPGARDTQYFGPGTRLTVL.